Presented here are 12 T cell receptor beta chains from one specimen sequenced in a study of T cells in Graves' hyperthyroidism and ophthalmopathy. The source material, RNA transcripts, was used to amplify TCR beta CDR3 regions. Primed by the HTBI set, a first-round RT-PCR was run on the TCR CDR3. TCRdb used MiXCR to reprocess the multiplex PCR reads, holding one entry per CDR3 protein. The profile shows about 210,000 distinct CDR3 sequences, 17% of them singletons. Source material: blood. Receptors originate from a man between 45 and 60 years old with Graves' hyperthyroidism.

The sample holds a few counts of this clonotype. The chain employs TRBV9 and TRBJ2-7; D uncertain. The CDR3 has 11 residues. Germline values: CDR1 SGDLS, CDR2 YYNGEE. V was clipped by 0 bases and J by 6 bases, with 4 bases between them. The CDR3 DNA reads as TGTGCCAGCAGCGTAGGTAGCGAGCAGTACTTC. Translating it yields CASSVGSEQYF.

The table lists this clonotype with many counts. CDR3 protein: CSARGWLGNTIYF. The CDR3 nucleotides are TGCAGTGCTAGGGGCTGGCTGGGAAACACCATATATTTT. The J gene is TRBJ1-3, the V gene TRBV20-1; the D is unclear. The V and J ends lost 3 bases and 4 bases respectively, with 10 bases between them. Germline V gene sequence: CDR1 DFQATT, CDR2 SNEGSKA (reference sequence). CDR3 length: 13 amino acids.

In this sample, this clonotype turned up many times. V gene TRBV5-8 combines with J gene TRBJ1-1; no firm D call. The CDR3 spans 14 residues. Deletions cut 0 bases from V and 3 bases from J, with 9 bases between. CDR1 and CDR2 (germline): SGHTS, YDEGEE. CDR3 coding DNA: TGTGCCAGCAGCTTGGAGGCAGGATACACTGAAGCTTTCTTT. It translates to CASSLEAGYTEAFF.

The chain combines TRBV14 with TRBJ2-1, with 8 bases identical to TRBD2. V lost 0 bases, J lost 4 bases, and 5 bases stayed unmatched. The CDR3 length is 16 residues. Germline-derived CDR1 and CDR2 are SGHDN and FVKESK. The CDR3 reads CASSQDRVAGYNEQFF. Here the CDR3 DNA reads TGTGCCAGCAGCCAAGATCGAGTAGCGGGGTACAATGAGCAGTTCTTC.

The V and J genes are TRBV4-3 and TRBJ2-3; D unclear. CDR3 length equals 19 residues. Trimming took off 5 bases at V and 0 bases at J, with 24 bases between the two ends. Looked up from germline, CDR1 is LGHNA and CDR2 is YSLEER. The CDR3 sequence: CASSDLRIGPRSSTDTQYF. CDR3 bases: TGCGCCAGCAGCGACCTCAGGATCGGGCCTCGCTCTAGCACAGATACGCAGTATTTT.

A few counts support this clonotype. The rearrangement links TRBV29-1 to TRBJ2-1, with D possibly TRBD2 on 6 matching bases. The CDR3 contains 14 residues. Germline V gene sequence: CDR1 SQVTM, CDR2 ANQGSEA. Trimming removed 2 bases from V and 4 bases from J, with 12 bases in between. CDR3 region: CSVESLASYNEQFF. CDR3 in DNA: TGCAGCGTTGAAAGTCTAGCGTCGTACAATGAGCAGTTCTTC.

This clonotype has more than one count but fewer than ten. The rearrangement links TRBV11-2 to TRBJ1-4; weak D call: TRBD1 (6 bases). The CDR3 spans 14 residues. CDR1 is SGHAT, CDR2 FQNNGV, per germline. V lost 0 bases to trimming and J lost 7 bases, with 9 bases between them. CDR3 sequence (DNA): TGTGCCAGCAGCTTAGATGGGGGCAGTGAAAAACTGTTTTTT. It encodes CASSLDGGSEKLFF.

V and J are TRBV2 and TRBJ1-4; D call uncertain. The CDR3 runs to 13 residues. CDR1 SNHLY and CDR2 FYNNEI come from the germline V gene. CDR3: CVCGPPSHEKLFF. As DNA, the CDR3 is TGTGTGTGCGGCCCCCCCAGTCATGAAAAACTGTTTTTT.

Only a few counts were recorded for this clonotype. The junction does not match germline at one end; this may be a read error. V gene TRBV7-7 combines with J gene TRBJ2-5; 8 nucleotides align to TRBD2. Germline V gene sequence: CDR1 SSHAT, CDR2 FNYEAQ (reference sequence). The CDR3 totals 17 residues. The CDR3 is CASSLRLAGTSQETQYF. The DNA of the CDR3 is TGTGCTAGCAGCTTACGTCTAGCGGGTACCTCCCAAGAGACCCAGTACTTC.

This clonotype was seen ten or more times. The chain joins TRBV2 to TRBJ2-1; D is ambiguous. This CDR3 contains 10 residues. Germline CDR1 is SNHLY and CDR2 is FYNNEI. Trimming shortened V by 8 bases and J by 5 bases, and 4 bases separated the two germline ends. For the CDR3, the DNA is TGTGCCAGCGATAACAATGAGCAGTTCTTC. Amino acids: CASDNNEQFF.

The table lists this clonotype with many counts. The rearrangement joins TRBV28 to TRBJ2-1; D is possibly TRBD1 or TRBD2 (5 bases each). The V and J ends lost 5 bases and 13 bases respectively, with 27 bases between them. This CDR3 is built from 16 residues. Looked up from germline, CDR1 is MDHEN and CDR2 is SYDVKM. CDR3 sequence reads: CASSTSMDGAWSGQFF. CDR3 nucleotide sequence: TGTGCCAGCAGTACCTCCATGGATGGGGCGTGGAGCGGACAGTTCTTC.

The table lists this clonotype with many counts. The chain employs TRBV20-1 and TRBJ2-7; 7 bases are shared with TRBD1. Per germline, CDR1 DFQATT and CDR2 SNEGSKA (reference sequence). After removal of 5 bases from V and 6 bases from J, the junction contained 7 bases not matched to a gene. This CDR3 has 12 amino acids. The CDR3 is CSALTGYGEQYF. The CDR3 DNA reads as TGCAGTGCTCTGACAGGGTATGGCGAGCAGTACTTC.